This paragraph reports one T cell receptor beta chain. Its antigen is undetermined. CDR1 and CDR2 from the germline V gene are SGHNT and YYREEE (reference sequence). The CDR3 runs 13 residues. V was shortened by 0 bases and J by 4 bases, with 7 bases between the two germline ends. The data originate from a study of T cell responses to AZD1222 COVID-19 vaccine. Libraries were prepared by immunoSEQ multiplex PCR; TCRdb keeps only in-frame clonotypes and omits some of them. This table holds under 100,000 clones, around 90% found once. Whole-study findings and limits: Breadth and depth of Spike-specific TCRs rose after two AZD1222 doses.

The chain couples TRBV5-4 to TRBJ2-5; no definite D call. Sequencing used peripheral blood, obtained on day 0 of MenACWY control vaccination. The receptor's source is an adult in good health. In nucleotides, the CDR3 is TGTGCCAGCAGCTTGGAGTCAGCAGAGACCCAGTACTTC. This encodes CASSLESAETQYF.